The table lists the clone carrying this TCR beta chain with many counts. The data were obtained in a study of early T cells in non-severe SARS-CoV-2 infection. Germline V CDR1 and CDR2: MGHRA, YSYEKL. The CDR3 has 15 residues. V was clipped by 2 bases and J by 0 bases, with 8 bases between them. MiXCR was run by TCRdb on the 5' RACE reads, yielding one entry per CDR3 protein. The sample records 50,000 or so distinct CDR3 sequences, around 6% being singletons. The chain is built from TRBV4-1 and TRBJ2-4; weak D call: TRBD1 (6 bases). Sequences were obtained from whole blood. This clonotype was obtained from an adult who was a healthcare worker with PCR-confirmed SARS-CoV-2 infection or an uninfected control (not recorded which). The CDR3 DNA reads TGCGCCAGCAGCCAAACGGACAGAGCCAAAAACATTCAGTACTTC. Residues: CASSQTDRAKNIQYF.